The 25 T cell receptor beta chains listed next were all sequenced from one sample in a study of cytomegalovirus exposure and HLA in healthy donors. Data came from immunoSEQ multiplex PCR; TCRdb stores just in-frame clones and leaves some out. The data contain 150,000 to 200,000 clones, 85% of them singletons. Specimen: PBMCs. These receptors all stem from a man aged 18-30 years in good health and CMV-seropositive.

The rearrangement joins TRBV10-3 to TRBJ1-2; no reliable D call. Germline CDR1 ENHRY, CDR2 SYGVKD. The CDR3 has 15 amino acids. Trimming left V 3 bases short and J 0 bases short, with 11 bases between. CDR3 in DNA: TGTGCCATCAGTGACCCCGCCGCGGCTAACTATGGCTACACCTTC. Encoded protein: CAISDPAAANYGYTF.

J is TRBJ1-4 and V is TRBV20-1; tentative D call: TRBD1 (5 bases). CDR1 DFQATT and CDR2 SNEGSKA come from the germline V gene (reference sequence). The CDR3 is made up of 11 amino acids. The V end lost 3 bases, the J end lost 8 bases, and 7 bases lay between the germline ends. CDR3 loop: CSARGPEKLFF. CDR3 sequence (DNA): TGCAGTGCTAGGGGGCCAGAAAAACTGTTTTTT.

V and J are TRBV28 and TRBJ2-1; 9 positions agree with TRBD2. The CDR3 spans 15 residues. The V segment lost 2 bases and the J segment 5 bases; nucleotides outside the gene matches: 4. The germline V gene encodes CDR1 MDHEN and CDR2 SYDVKM. CDR3 amino acids: CASSLRTSEHNEQFF. CDR3 bases: TGTGCCAGCAGTTTAAGGACTAGCGAACACAATGAGCAGTTCTTC.

The V call is TRBV27, the J call TRBJ1-5; D perhaps matches TRBD1 (6 bases). Germline V gene lookup returns CDR1 MNHEY and CDR2 SMNVEV (reference sequence). With 6 bases removed from V and 6 bases from J, the gap between germline ends came to 15 bases. The CDR3 has 14 amino acids. CDR3 nucleotide sequence: TGTGCCAGCAGCCCCGGGGGGCGGCTTCAGCCCCAGCATTTT. It is translated as CASSPGGRLQPQHF.

The gene calls are TRBV9 and TRBJ1-2; D might be TRBD1 (6 bases). The CDR3 loop spans 15 amino acids. CDR1 is SGDLS, CDR2 YYNGEE, per germline. V shed 0 bases and J shed 5 bases, with 14 bases lying between them. The CDR3 DNA reads as TGTGCCAGCAGCGTAGCTACGGGGGGGCTGTATGGCTACACCTTC. Amino acids: CASSVATGGLYGYTF.

The V gene is TRBV9, the J gene TRBJ2-1, with 8 nucleotides matching TRBD1. The germline CDR1 and CDR2 sequences are SGDLS and YYNGEE. The V and J ends lost 5 bases and 5 bases, in that order; junction bases with no gene match: 9. The CDR3 contains 15 residues. Written as DNA, the CDR3 is TGTGCCAGCAGTTCGTCGGGACAGGCTCACAATGAGCAGTTCTTC. It yields the protein CASSSSGQAHNEQFF.

The V gene is TRBV19, the J gene TRBJ2-2; tentatively, D is TRBD2 (6 bases). The germline V gene has CDR1 LNHDA and CDR2 SQIVND (reference sequence). The CDR3 covers 15 residues. The V end lost 3 bases, the J end lost 0 bases, and 8 bases lay between the germline ends. The CDR3 bases are TGTGCCAGTAGTATTCGGGGGACGAACACCGGGGAGCTGTTTTTT. Residues: CASSIRGTNTGELFF.

This clone was counted ten times or more. The chain uses TRBV6-1 and TRBJ2-1, with D unresolved. Trimming took off 7 bases at V and 3 bases at J, with 7 bases between the two ends. The V gene's germline CDR1 is MNHNS and CDR2 SASEGT. The CDR3 length is 12 residues. The CDR3, as DNA: TGTGCCAGCAATCAGAACTACAATGAGCAGTTCTTC. Residues: CASNQNYNEQFF.

This clone has only a few counts. This chain joins TRBV10-2 and TRBJ1-2; 9 bases align to TRBD1. The V segment lost 6 bases and the J segment 4 bases; nucleotides outside the gene matches: 6. The V gene's germline CDR1 is WSHSY and CDR2 SAAADI. This CDR3 region has 14 residues. The CDR3 here is CASSPGQGSYGYTF. The CDR3 DNA is TGCGCCAGCAGCCCCGGACAGGGGAGCTATGGCTACACCTTC.

This rearrangement joins TRBV5-4 to TRBJ2-2; 12 bases align to TRBD2. The CDR3 is 16 residues long. CDR1 is SGHNT and CDR2 is YYREEE in the germline V gene (reference sequence). V lost 3 bases to trimming and J lost 5 bases; unmatched junction nucleotides: 5. As DNA, the CDR3 is TGTGCCAGCAGCTCCCATGGACTAGCGGGGACCGGGGAGCTGTTTTTT. Protein product: CASSSHGLAGTGELFF.

The V gene is TRBV7-2, the J gene TRBJ2-2, with TRBD1 identical over 8 bases. CDR1 is SGHTA, CDR2 FQGNSA, per germline. The CDR3 covers 15 residues. Losses at the gene ends were 5 bases for V and 5 bases for J; bases not matched to a gene: 7. The CDR3 coding sequence is TGTGCCAGCAGCAGAGGACAGGGTAGGACCGGGGAGCTGTTTTTT. It codes for CASSRGQGRTGELFF.

This chain's CDR3 is CASSPQTGLGYNEQFF. The CDR3 nucleotides are TGCGCCAGCAGCCCGCAGACAGGACTAGGGTACAATGAGCAGTTCTTC. J is TRBJ2-1 and V is TRBV5-1, with D maybe TRBD2 (7 bases). V was trimmed by 4 bases and J by 4 bases, leaving 18 bases between them. The CDR3 spans 16 residues. Germline lookup yields CDR1 SGHRS and CDR2 YFSETQ. The full variable domain, with the rest looked up from reference TRBV5-1 and TRBJ2-1, is KAGVTQTPRYLIKTRGQQVTLSCSPISGHRSVSWYQQTPGQGLQFLFEYFSETQRNKGNFPGRFSGRQFSNSRSEMNVSTLELGDSALYLCASSPQTGLGYNEQFFGPGTRLTVL.

V usage is TRBV2 and J usage is TRBJ1-3, with D possibly being TRBD1 (6 bases). The length of the CDR3 is 14 residues. The V gene lost 11 bases and the J gene lost 0 bases, with 14 bases spanning the gap. The germline V gene encodes CDR1 SNHLY and CDR2 FYNNEI. The CDR3 nucleotides are TGTGCCGGCGGACAGTCCAGCTCTGGAAACACCATATATTTT. Its translation is CAGGQSSSGNTIYF.

The rearrangement links TRBV10-3 to TRBJ2-1; D ambiguous. The CDR3 extends over 13 amino acids. V shed 8 bases and J shed 5 bases, with 13 bases lying between them. Germline CDR1 and CDR2: ENHRY and SYGVKD. The CDR3 sequence: CAILQNTDNEQFF. DNA for the CDR3: TGTGCCATCCTACAGAATACCGACAATGAGCAGTTCTTC.

The rearrangement links TRBV5-4 to TRBJ2-1, with 8 bases matching TRBD2. Trimming cost V 0 bases and J 6 bases; bases outside gene matches: 8. This CDR3 has 16 residues. CDR1 and CDR2 from the germline V gene are SGHNT and YYREEE (reference sequence). The CDR3 loop is CASSLGAGTSSNEQFF. The CDR3 DNA follows: TGTGCCAGCAGCTTGGGGGCCGGGACTAGTTCCAATGAGCAGTTCTTC.

This rearrangement joins TRBV27 to TRBJ2-7, with a weak D call TRBD1 (5 bases). The CDR3 contains 11 residues. Germline V gives CDR1 MNHEY, CDR2 SMNVEV (reference sequence). Between the trimmed V and J ends, which lost 5 bases and 6 bases, there was a span of 8 bases. DNA of the CDR3: TGTGCCAGCAGTGGGGCTAGCGAGCAGTACTTC. Encoded protein: CASSGASEQYF.

This chain's CDR3 is CASSPGQGATNEKLFF. The CDR3 DNA reads as TGTGCCAGCAGCCCTGGACAGGGGGCAACTAATGAAAAACTGTTTTTT. The V call is TRBV5-4, the J call TRBJ1-4, with 10 positions matching TRBD1. Germline V gene lookup returns CDR1 SGHNT and CDR2 YYREEE (reference sequence). The length of the CDR3 is 16 residues. V shed 4 bases, J shed 0 bases, and the junction held 3 bases outside the gene matches.

The V and J genes are TRBV10-3 and TRBJ2-5; TRBD2 agrees at 8 bases. The CDR3 sequence is 12 residues long. After removal of 4 bases from V and 5 bases from J, the junction contained 0 bases not matched to a gene. Germline CDR1 and CDR2: ENHRY and SYGVKD. CDR3 DNA: TGTGCCATCAGTGGCGGGGGGGAGACCCAGTACTTC. Translated, it gives CAISGGGETQYF.

The CDR3 spells CASSLGLAGPSSTDTQYF. In nucleotides, the CDR3 is TGTGCCAGCAGTTTAGGACTAGCGGGACCCTCTAGCACAGATACGCAGTATTTT. The gene calls are TRBV28 and TRBJ2-3; 12 bases match TRBD2. The CDR3 consists of 18 residues. J lost 0 bases, V lost 2 bases, and 6 bases had no gene match. The germline V gene has CDR1 MDHEN and CDR2 SYDVKM.

CDR3 nucleotide sequence: TGTGCCAGCAGCCAAGCGGGAGACAACACAGATACGCAGTATTTT. It translates to CASSQAGDNTDTQYF. The chain recombines TRBV5-4 with TRBJ2-3, with 8 bases that match TRBD2. CDR1 is SGHNT and CDR2 is YYREEE in the germline V gene (reference sequence). The CDR3 extends over 15 amino acids. V dropped 4 bases and J dropped 2; count of bases not matched to a gene: 6. Full variable domain (outside the CDR3, taken from reference TRBV5-4 and TRBJ2-3): ETGVTQSPTHLIKTRGQQVTLRCSSQSGHNTVSWYQQALGQGPQFIFQYYREEENGRGNFPPRFSGLQFPNYSSELNVNALELDDSALYLCASSQAGDNTDTQYFGPGTRLTVL.

The chain joins TRBV5-1 to TRBJ1-4, with D perhaps matching TRBD1 (6 bases). In germline, CDR1 is SGHRS, CDR2 YFSETQ. Deletions cut 4 bases from V and 7 bases from J, with 14 bases between. The CDR3 consists of 14 residues. This CDR3 reads CASSAVDSTEKLFF. CDR3 nucleotide sequence: TGCGCCAGCAGCGCCGTGGACAGTACTGAAAAACTGTTTTTT.

This clone was seen only a few times. The chain links TRBV6-5 to TRBJ1-2; TRBD1 aligns across 9 bases. The germline V gene encodes CDR1 MNHEY and CDR2 SVGAGI. V was clipped by 2 bases and J by 5 bases; unmatched bases: 9. The CDR3 totals 16 residues. As DNA, the CDR3 is TGTGCCAGCAGTTACGCCTTGGACAGGGGTTTTTATGGCTACACCTTC. Translated: CASSYALDRGFYGYTF.

The rearrangement uses TRBV5-4 and TRBJ1-4; 8 bases agree with TRBD1. The CDR3 sequence is 15 residues long. Per germline, CDR1 SGHNT and CDR2 YYREEE (reference sequence). V lost 2 bases to trimming and J lost 6 bases; unmatched junction nucleotides: 6. The CDR3: CASSFLKDRDEKLFF. The CDR3 DNA reads TGTGCCAGCAGCTTCCTAAAGGACAGGGATGAAAAACTGTTTTTT.

The rearrangement uses TRBV28 and TRBJ2-7, with D perhaps TRBD1 (7 bases). V lost 3 bases and J 3 bases, leaving 15 bases between the germline ends. CDR3 length: 15 amino acids. Germline assignment: CDR1 MDHEN and CDR2 SYDVKM. CDR3 coding DNA: TGTGCCAGCAGTTTTCTACAGGGGCGGGACTACGAGCAGTACTTC. Translation gives CASSFLQGRDYEQYF.

The V call is TRBV2, the J call TRBJ1-5, with D perhaps matching TRBD1 (6 bases). The V end was cut by 6 bases, the J end by 7 bases, with 10 bases between. Germline loops: CDR1 SNHLY, CDR2 FYNNEI. The CDR3 is 12 residues long. The CDR3 protein is CASRQGDQPQHF. The CDR3 bases are TGTGCCAGCAGACAGGGAGACCAGCCCCAGCATTTT.